This TCR beta chain stems from a study of blood T cell repertoires in COVID-19 (dated by TCRdb to about 2020). As for the study more broadly: Samples covering the acute and convalescent phases of COVID-19 were provided by collaborators in the United States, Italy and Spain. The dataset comprised deeply sampled blood TCRbeta repertoires from subjects exposed to, actively infected with, or recovered from COVID-19. The samples were drawn from the first 160 participants of the ongoing ImmuneRACE study and from 1,254 subjects provided by 6 global collaborators. The repertoires were released in a freely available public database intended as a resource for research on the immune response to SARS-CoV-2. A de-identified subject ID, COVID-19 status, age in years and sex were almost always included in the sample metadata. Where available, HLA class I and class II types were taken from metadata supplied by the sample provider and were not determined by assay-based typing. The material from the prospective study consisted of cDNA or gDNA derived from T cells, B-cell-depleted T cells, or PBMCs. Results and caveats for the whole study, not just this receptor: The quantity of clinical and demographic metadata differed by source and by participant and was supplied without curation.

Whole blood was collected in K2EDTA tubes by collaborating institutions according to the institutions' own protocols. Collaborator samples were shipped for TCRbeta analysis as frozen whole blood, isolated PBMCs, or DNA extracted from either sample type. Details on this clone: This receptor's antigen is unknown. Base qualities are not at hand, and no much larger clone is one base apart.

CDR1 SGHTA and CDR2 FQGNSA were looked up in the germline V gene. CDR3 length: 14 amino acids, cysteine to phenylalanine. This entry keeps only the CDR3 DNA: 42 bases, framed from base 1. Deletion took 5 bases off V and 2 bases off J, with a span of 13 bases between the germline ends. TCRbeta CDR3 regions were amplified from genomic DNA by means of the immunoSEQ Assay, a bias-controlled multiplex PCR. The authors' analysis ran thus. Nucleated cell counts per sample were estimated from amplification of reference gene primers within the assay. To quantify the absolute abundance of each unique TCRbeta CDR3 rearrangement, sequence reads were collapsed and filtered. For each sample, productive Simpson clonality was calculated as the square root of Simpson's diversity index over productive rearrangements. The table was pulled from immuneACCESS by TCRdb, which kept in-frame rearrangements only. Such tables lose some clones; where checked, under half of the loss comes from unresolved V genes, and the rest has no known cause. The D gene and trimming were derived from the DNA, and the V and J assignments and clone size from that table. This sample has 80,000 to 100,000 clones in its table, and about 89% of those were observed once. 10% of the sample comes from the top ten.

Specimen: peripheral blood. The chain links TRBV7-2 with TRBJ2-7; the D gene is perhaps TRBD1, from 5 matching bases. The sequence was collected from a man aged 50-60 years with acute or convalescent COVID-19. The CDR3 corresponds to CASSARQRPYEQYF. DNA sequence: TGTGCCAGCAGCGCCCGACAGCGTCCCTACGAGCAGTACTTC.